This T cell receptor (beta chain) appears in the sequencing data of a study of blood T cell repertoires in COVID-19. In the study overall: Researchers got acute and convalescent COVID-19 samples from the United States, Italy and Spain. From T cells, B-cell-depleted T cells, or PBMCs came the material, which was cDNA or gDNA.

Per the authors' pipeline: Reference gene primer amplification yielded estimated nucleated cell counts. Repertoires were generated with immunoSEQ multiplex PCR, while TCRdb's copy carries only in-frame clones and drops some. That table gives V, J and clone size, and the DNA gave D and trimming. The sample has over 250,000 clones, 83% seen once. Per the germline V gene, CDR1 is LNHDA and CDR2 is SQIVND (reference sequence). V was cut by 1 base and J by 4 bases, with 7 bases left in between. This CDR3 region has 13 residues. This receptor was obtained from a woman between 45 and 65 years old who had recovered from COVID-19. The chain uses TRBV19 and TRBJ2-5; TRBD1 might be the D (5 bases). What was sequenced was peripheral blood. Here the CDR3 DNA reads TGTGCCAGTAGTATAGCAGGGCGAGAGACCCAGTACTTC. As protein: CASSIAGRETQYF.